This T cell receptor beta chain was found in a study of neoadjuvant anti-PD-1 for oral cavity cancer. Study at large: Nivolumab at 3 mg/kg was mostly given biweekly, three to four doses, pre-surgery.

The trim removed 0 bases at V and 7 bases at J, leaving 4 bases unmatched. CDR1 is SGHRS and CDR2 is YFSETQ in the germline V gene. There are 14 residues in the CDR3. TCRdb keeps only in-frame clones here, not all; method: immunoSEQ multiplex PCR. The profile shows 55,000 to 75,000 clones, approximately 79% of them singletons. V usage is TRBV5-1 and J usage is TRBJ1-1; 9 bases line up with TRBD1. The source of this sequence is a person between 40 and 85 years old with oral cavity squamous cell carcinoma. This specimen consisted of PBMCs, obtained before nivolumab (anti-PD-1) treatment. The DNA for the CDR3 is TGCGCCAGCAGCTTGGGGGGACAGGGACTTGAAGCTTTCTTT. Residues: CASSLGGQGLEAFF.